The text below deals with one T cell receptor beta chain. Antigen specificity is unknown. Only in-frame clones appear in the TCRdb table, and some are missing; sequencing was by immunoSEQ multiplex PCR. The table lists 130,000 to 150,000 clones, around 90% of them singletons. Germline V gene lookup returns CDR1 SGHRS and CDR2 YFSETQ. This CDR3 has 15 amino acids. V lost 2 bases to trimming and J lost 3 bases; unmatched junction nucleotides: 8. The sample comes from a study of T cell responses to AZD1222 COVID-19 vaccine. Background on the study: Analyses pooled second doses at about 4 or about 12 weeks.

Findings and caveats of the study: Regions 160-218 and 743-854 held dominance among vaccine-associated CD4 TCRs, which spanned spike. Increases in Spike-specific TCR breadth and depth were seen after two AZD1222 doses. Reports indicate that nearly half of spike-specific TCRs are directed at unmutated variant regions.

The specimen was peripheral blood, collected on day 0 of AZD1222 vaccination. V usage is TRBV5-1 and J usage is TRBJ2-7; 7 bases fit TRBD1. This sequence originates from an adult in good health. The CDR3 protein is CASSLAGTEVYEQYF. CDR3 nucleotide sequence: TGCGCCAGCAGCTTAGCCGGGACAGAGGTCTACGAGCAGTACTTC.